These T cell receptor beta chains were read from a single sample in a study of beta chain features in type 1 diabetes. Profiling relied on immunoSEQ multiplex PCR, and the TCRdb table lists in-frame clones only, not all of them. The sample shows roughly 26,000 clones, roughly 53% of them seen only once. What was sequenced was stem cell memory CD4+ T cells from blood. The receptors come from a man between 25 and 39 years old with type 1 diabetes. The CDR3 runs from the conserved cysteine through the conserved F or W. D genes are given only for firm matches. Only part of the rows carry a size: once, few, many, or a class if the clone is expanded.

D: .
J: TRBJ1-2
V: TRBV6-1
size: .
DNA: TGTGCCGGGGCGGGGGTTAATGGTAACTATGGCTACACCTTC
CDR3: CAGAGVNGNYGYTF

D: .
J: TRBJ1-6
V: TRBV7-9
size: .
DNA: TGTGCCAGCAGCCCCGCCGGTGGGCAGGGAAATTCACCCCTCCACTTT
CDR3: CASSPAGGQGNSPLHF

D: .
J: TRBJ1-5
V: TRBV7-2
size: .
DNA: TGTGCCAGCAGCTTATTTTCAGGGCCCAATCAGCCCCAGCATTTT
CDR3: CASSLFSGPNQPQHF

D: TRBD1
J: TRBJ2-5
V: TRBV14
size: .
DNA: TGTGCCAGCAGCCAAGATTGGGGCCGGGATAGGGACAGGGTTGGAGAGACCCAGTACTTC
CDR3: CASSQDWGRDRDRVGETQYF

D: .
J: TRBJ1-2
V: TRBV6-5
size: .
DNA: TGTGCCAGCAGTTATTGGGGCGCGGACTATGGCTACACCTTC
CDR3: CASSYWGADYGYTF

D: .
J: TRBJ1-1
V: TRBV7-9
size: once
DNA: TGTGCCAGCAGCCCGGACGCCCACCGGGGCACTGAAGCTTTCTTT
CDR3: CASSPDAHRGTEAFF

D: TRBD2
J: TRBJ2-2
V: TRBV6-5
size: once
DNA: TGTGCCAGCAGTTACTCGGCGGGAGTCCCCGGGGAGCTGTTTTTT
CDR3: CASSYSAGVPGELFF

D: TRBD2
J: TRBJ2-7
V: TRBV7-8
size: once
DNA: TGTGCCAGCAGCTTAGCTACGGGGGGGCCCTACGAGCAGTACTTC
CDR3: CASSLATGGPYEQYF

D: TRBD2
J: TRBJ2-5
V: TRBV6-6
size: .
DNA: TGTGCCAGCCGGAAGGGAGGGTCCCAAGAGACCCAGTACTTC
CDR3: CASRKGGSQETQYF

D: .
J: TRBJ1-6
V: TRBV18
size: .
DNA: TGTGCCAGCTCAACAATCGGGGGAGTGGGCCCTAATTCACCCCTCCACTTT
CDR3: CASSTIGGVGPNSPLHF

D: TRBD2
J: TRBJ2-1
V: TRBV6-1
size: .
DNA: TGTGCCAGCAGTGAAGCTTGGACTAGCGGGGGCAATGAGCAGTTCTTC
CDR3: CASSEAWTSGGNEQFF

D: .
J: TRBJ1-1
V: TRBV29-1
size: few
DNA: TGCAGCGCCAGACAGAGGAACACTGAAGCTTTCTTT
CDR3: CSARQRNTEAFF

D: .
J: TRBJ1-1
V: TRBV30
size: .
DNA: TGTGCCTGGAGTCCGCTGGGGGGCACTGAAGCTTTCTTT
CDR3: CAWSPLGGTEAFF

D: TRBD1
J: TRBJ2-7
V: TRBV29-1
size: few
DNA: TGCAGCGTTGCTCCAGGGCACAGGGGGGACGAGCAGTACTTC
CDR3: CSVAPGHRGDEQYF

D: .
J: TRBJ2-2
V: TRBV19
size: .
DNA: TGTGCCAGTAGTGTCCTTCCCGGGACTGATAGCGGAGGCACCGGGGAGCTGTTTTTT
CDR3: CASSVLPGTDSGGTGELFF

D: TRBD2
J: TRBJ2-5
V: TRBV29-1
size: few
DNA: TGCAGCGTTGGGGGACTAGCGGGAGGGCATGTTGAGACCCAGTACTTC
CDR3: CSVGGLAGGHVETQYF

D: .
J: TRBJ1-4
V: TRBV27
size: few
DNA: TGTGCCAGCAGTTTACGCAGTTTTGATGAAAAACTGTTTTTT
CDR3: CASSLRSFDEKLFF

D: TRBD1
J: TRBJ2-5
V: TRBV25-1
size: few
DNA: TGTGCCAGCAGTGAATGGACAGGGTACGAGACCCAGTACTTC
CDR3: CASSEWTGYETQYF

D: TRBD1
J: TRBJ1-2
V: TRBV4-2
size: few
DNA: TGTGCCAGCAGCCAAGAGACTTCGGGACAGGTATATGGCTACACCTTC
CDR3: CASSQETSGQVYGYTF

D: .
J: TRBJ2-2
V: TRBV5-1
size: .
DNA: TGCGCCAGCAGCTTCCAGGGGCTAAGCACCGGGGAGCTGTTTTTT
CDR3: CASSFQGLSTGELFF

D: .
J: TRBJ1-1
V: TRBV2
size: .
DNA: TGTGCCAGCAGTCGTACGGGAGTGAACACTGAAGCTTTCTTT
CDR3: CASSRTGVNTEAFF

D: .
J: TRBJ2-5
V: TRBV14
size: .
DNA: TGTGCCAGCAGCCAGGGCTACCAAGAGACCCAGTACTTC
CDR3: CASSQGYQETQYF

D: TRBD1
J: TRBJ1-5
V: TRBV7-8
size: .
DNA: TGTGCCAGCAGCCCTCCGGGACAGGGCTTCTATCAGCCCCAGCATTTT
CDR3: CASSPPGQGFYQPQHF

D: .
J: TRBJ2-5
V: TRBV5-1
size: .
DNA: TGCGCCAGCAGCTTGGGCGGGGGCGTGGATGAGACCCAGTACTTC
CDR3: CASSLGGGVDETQYF

D: .
J: TRBJ1-4
V: TRBV7-2
size: .
DNA: TGTGCCAGCAGCTCAACAGGGAGCCGGGAAAAACTGTTTTTT
CDR3: CASSSTGSREKLFF

D: .
J: TRBJ2-3
V: TRBV6-5
size: medium-sized
DNA: TGTGCCAGCAGCGGTCCGGGAGGCACAGATACGCAGTATTTT
CDR3: CASSGPGGTDTQYF

D: .
J: TRBJ1-4
V: TRBV25-1
size: few
DNA: TGTGCCAGCAGTGAATCTCCAGGGAAGGCCCCCGAAAAACTGTTTTTT
CDR3: CASSESPGKAPEKLFF

D: TRBD1
J: TRBJ1-1
V: TRBV11-3
size: few
DNA: TGTGCCAGCAGCCAGGGACAGGGGGGCACTGAAGCTTTCTTT
CDR3: CASSQGQGGTEAFF

D: .
J: TRBJ2-7
V: TRBV30
size: few
DNA: TGTGCCTGGAGTCCTACAGGGTACGAGCAGTACTTC
CDR3: CAWSPTGYEQYF

D: .
J: TRBJ1-5
V: TRBV4-2
size: few
DNA: TGTGCCAGCAGCCAAGTAATTACAAACAATCAGCCCCAGCATTTT
CDR3: CASSQVITNNQPQHF

D: .
J: TRBJ1-5
V: TRBV12-5
size: .
DNA: TGTGCTAGTGGTTTGAAAACGGGGGGCGATCAGCCCCAGCATTTT
CDR3: CASGLKTGGDQPQHF

D: TRBD2
J: TRBJ2-2
V: TRBV5-4
size: .
DNA: TGTGCCAGCAGTCCAAGCGGGAGGACCGGGGAGCTGTTTTTT
CDR3: CASSPSGRTGELFF

D: TRBD2
J: TRBJ2-5
V: TRBV5-1
size: few
DNA: TGCGCCAGCAGAGGACTAGCGGGGCGGAGCGGAGAGACCCAGTACTTC
CDR3: CASRGLAGRSGETQYF

D: TRBD1
J: TRBJ2-5
V: TRBV19
size: .
DNA: TGTGCCAGTCGGGACAGCCCACAAGAGACCCAGTACTTC
CDR3: CASRDSPQETQYF

D: .
J: TRBJ1-2
V: TRBV5-6
size: .
DNA: TGTGCCAGCAGCCGGGGGGGGAGCGGTGGCGGTGGCTACACCTTC
CDR3: CASSRGGSGGGGYTF

D: TRBD1
J: TRBJ1-4
V: TRBV29-1
size: few
DNA: TGCAGCGTTACTAAGACAGGGGGGTATGAAAAACTGTTTTTT
CDR3: CSVTKTGGYEKLFF

D: .
J: TRBJ1-1
V: TRBV18
size: .
DNA: TGTGCCAGCTCACCGAACGACGGGGGCACTGAAGCTTTCTTT
CDR3: CASSPNDGGTEAFF

D: TRBD1
J: TRBJ2-3
V: TRBV18
size: few
DNA: TGTGCCAGCTCATGGACAGGAGGAACAGATACGCAGTATTTT
CDR3: CASSWTGGTDTQYF

D: .
J: TRBJ2-3
V: TRBV7-9
size: medium-sized
DNA: TGTGCCAGCAGCCGCGGGACAGCCGAAGATACGCAGTATTTT
CDR3: CASSRGTAEDTQYF

D: TRBD2
J: TRBJ2-1
V: TRBV14
size: few
DNA: TGTGCCAGCAGCCCGAGCGGGAGTAGTCGTAGGGGGCAGTTCTTC
CDR3: CASSPSGSSRRGQFF

D: .
J: TRBJ2-5
V: TRBV2
size: .
DNA: TGTGCCAGCAGTGAGGGGCTAGGGGATGAGACCCAGTACTTC
CDR3: CASSEGLGDETQYF